This TCR beta chain was captured in a study of blood T cell repertoires in COVID-19 (dated by TCRdb to 2018 to 2020). Notes on the research overall: Samples from collaborators originated in the United States, Italy and Spain and spanned both the acute and convalescent phases of COVID-19. The prospective study material was composed of cDNA or gDNA derived from T cells, B-cell-depleted T cells, or PBMCs. Deeply sampled blood TCRbeta repertoires from subjects exposed to, actively infected with, or recovered from COVID-19 were included in the dataset. The repertoires were released in a freely available public database meant as a resource for research on the immune response to SARS-CoV-2. The samples were drawn from the first 160 participants of the ongoing ImmuneRACE study and from 950 to 1,500 subjects provided by 6 global collaborators. Sample metadata almost always included a de-identified subject ID, COVID-19 status, age in years and sex. Where HLA class I and class II types were available, the types were taken from metadata supplied by the sample provider, not from assay-based typing. Here is what the overall study found, with its caveats: Clinical and demographic metadata were provided uncurated, with the amount varying by source and participant.

Only a few counts were recorded for this clone. Its binding antigen is unknown. Per-base quality was not reported, and no clone a single base away is much larger than it. Whole blood was collected in K2EDTA tubes by collaborating institutions according to the institutions' own protocols. Collaborator samples were shipped for TCRbeta analysis as frozen whole blood, isolated PBMCs, or DNA extracted from either sample type. TCRbeta CDR3 regions were amplified from genomic DNA by means of the immunoSEQ Assay, a bias-controlled multiplex PCR. In the original analysis: The number of nucleated cells in each sample was estimated by amplification of reference gene primers within the assay. Sequence reads were collapsed and filtered to measure the absolute abundance of every unique TCRbeta CDR3 rearrangement. Productive Simpson clonality was computed per sample as the square root of Simpson's diversity index over productive rearrangements. Entries here come from immuneACCESS through TCRdb and include only in-frame sequences with V and J called. Some clones fail to appear in such tables; in the studies checked, an unresolved V gene covers under half of the shortfall, and the cause of the remainder is unknown. V, J and clone size reflect that table, while D and trimming were determined from the DNA. The sample table shows over 90,000 clones, and 75% to 90% are seen once. The ten largest clonotypes hold 3.5% to 5.5% of the sample.

The junction carries 12 bases between V and J, which are trimmed by 3 bases and 3 bases respectively. From the cysteine up to the phenylalanine, the CDR3 has a length of 16 residues. CDR3 DNA only is kept here, 48 bases in frame from base 1. Sequences LGHNA (CDR1) and YSLEER (CDR2) are obtained from the germline V gene. The chain is assembled from TRBV4-3 and TRBJ1-6; a tentative D call is TRBD1 (5 bases match). Sample: peripheral blood. The TCR sequence derives from a human donor in a cohort sampled during active COVID-19. The base sequence is TGCGCCAGCAGCCAGGGACGGGGGTTCTATAATTCACCCCTCCACTTT. It codes for CASSQGRGFYNSPLHF.